Below, 26 T cell receptor beta chains from the same sample are listed, as sequenced in a study of control samples from healthy donors and cancer patients (dated by TCRdb to the early 2020s). The library was generated by the immunoSEQ multiplex PCR assay. TCRdb mirrors the immuneACCESS table, restricted to in-frame sequences. Some clones are absent from its copies; in checked studies, under half trace to an unresolved V gene, and the reason for the others is unknown. For this sample there are tens of thousands of clones; approximately 90% appear just once. Approximately 7.2% of the sample is held by the ten biggest clonotypes. Sequences were obtained from blood. The receptors were gathered from a man in his forties or fifties in good health.

This chain uses TRBV21-1 with TRBJ2-2; TRBD1, the table's D call, was not compared with the DNA. TRBV21-1 is listed as a pseudogene. This CDR3 has 22 amino acids. The CDR3 nucleotides are TGTGCCAGCAGCAAAGATGGTGGGCAGGGGGGACTCAATTTTCTGAACACCGGGGAGCTGTTTTTT. This translates into CASSKDGGQGGLNFLNTGELFF.

The table lists this clone with a few counts. This rearrangement joins TRBV12-5 to TRBJ1-2; no clear D. Germline V gene sequence: CDR1 LGHNT, CDR2 FRNRAP. V lost 3 bases and J 3 bases, leaving 8 bases between the germline ends. This CDR3 has 13 residues. This CDR3 is CASGFAEYYGYTF. In nucleotides, the CDR3 is TGTGCTAGTGGTTTTGCGGAATACTATGGCTACACCTTC.

The V call is TRBV5-5, the J call TRBJ1-2; TRBD1 aligns across 9 bases. The CDR3 is 16 residues long. Germline V gene data show CDR1 as SGHKS and CDR2 as YYEKEE (reference sequence). V lost 4 bases and J lost 6; bases outside the gene matches: 13. The CDR3 sequence: CASSEDPGTGTHGYTF. CDR3 sequence (DNA): TGTGCCAGCAGCGAGGATCCAGGGACAGGGACCCATGGCTACACCTTC.

The genes are TRBV19 and TRBJ2-5; 7 nucleotides agree with TRBD1. V was clipped by 4 bases and J by 3 bases; unmatched bases: 5. Looked up from germline, CDR1 is LNHDA and CDR2 is SQIVND (reference sequence). The CDR3 loop spans 14 amino acids. The CDR3 region is CASSTSGTEETQYF. The CDR3 bases are TGTGCCAGTAGTACCTCGGGGACAGAAGAGACCCAGTACTTC.

Of note for this clone: A read error may produce the germline difference seen at one junction end. This chain connects TRBV29-1 to TRBJ1-2, with TRBD1 matching 8 bases. The CDR3 spans 14 residues. Germline lookup yields CDR1 SQVTM and CDR2 ANQGSEA. CDR3 sequence reads: CSVALGQGGTRVLF. CDR3 bases: TGCAGCGTTGCGCTCGGACAGGGCGGGACCCGGGTTCTGTTC.

This rearrangement joins TRBV2 to TRBJ2-7; 7 bases fit TRBD1. The germline V gene has CDR1 SNHLY and CDR2 FYNNEI. This CDR3 is 14 amino acids long. V was clipped by 2 bases and J by 5 bases; unmatched bases: 6. CDR3 nucleotides: TGTGCCAGCAGTGAATCGACAGGGACCCACGAGCAGTACTTC. Its protein is CASSESTGTHEQYF.

The rearrangement uses TRBV3-1 (or the pseudogene TRBV3-2) and TRBJ1-2; D is uncertain. From germline, CDR1 is LGHDT and CDR2 YNNKEL (reference sequence). The CDR3 covers 14 residues. V shed 1 base and J shed 4 bases, with 10 bases lying between them. CDR3 in DNA: TGTGCCAGCAGCCAAGCTGCCAGGAGCTATGGCTACACCTTC. Amino acids: CASSQAARSYGYTF.

This chain connects TRBV29-1 to TRBJ1-4; D not resolved. The V gene's germline CDR1 is SQVTM and CDR2 ANQGSEA. The germline V and J ends were trimmed by 7 bases and 7 bases, with 19 bases remaining between them. This CDR3 region has 14 residues. In DNA form, the CDR3 reads TGCAGCGGACGAATCTCCGGTTCCGGTGAAAAACTGTTTTTT. This gives the protein CSGRISGSGEKLFF.

The chain joins TRBV19 to TRBJ2-7; the match to TRBD2 covers 9 bases. The V gene's germline CDR1 is LNHDA and CDR2 SQIVND (reference sequence). The CDR3 spans 15 residues. J was trimmed by 3 bases and V by 6 bases; bases with no gene match: 9. The CDR3 DNA follows: TGTGCCAGTAGCCTCAGCGGGGGGACTTTCTACGAGCAGTACTTC. It yields the protein CASSLSGGTFYEQYF.

J is TRBJ1-4 and V is TRBV7-2; unclear D gene. This CDR3 spans 12 amino acids. Trimming pared 5 bases from V and 9 bases from J, leaving 10 bases between. Germline lookup yields CDR1 SGHTA and CDR2 FQGNSA. The CDR3 DNA reads as TGTGCCAGCAGCCCAGACGTGAAAAAACTGTTTTTT. This gives the protein CASSPDVKKLFF.

The V gene is TRBV3-1 (or the pseudogene TRBV3-2), the J gene TRBJ1-1; no firm D call. The CDR3 has 13 residues. CDR1 is LGHDT and CDR2 is YNNKEL in the germline V gene (reference sequence). The germline V and J ends were trimmed by 1 base and 6 bases, with 9 bases remaining between them. This CDR3 is CASSQGPVSEAFF. The CDR3 DNA reads as TGTGCCAGCAGCCAAGGCCCGGTGTCTGAAGCTTTCTTT.

The table lists this clone with a count of one. This chain uses TRBV12-5 with TRBJ1-1; 7 bases agree with TRBD1. The CDR3 covers 15 residues. Germline V gene lookup returns CDR1 LGHNT and CDR2 FRNRAP. V was pared by 3 bases and J by 1 base, with 5 bases of the junction left unmatched. The CDR3 sequence: CASGLRGQTNTEAFF. The DNA for the CDR3 is TGTGCTAGTGGTTTAAGGGGACAGACGAACACTGAAGCTTTCTTT.

This sequence joins TRBV5-4 and TRBJ2-7, with TRBD1 matching 11 bases. Germline-derived CDR1 and CDR2 are SGHNT and YYREEE (reference sequence). J was trimmed by 2 bases and V by 4 bases; bases with no gene match: 5. The CDR3 sequence is 15 residues long. DNA for the CDR3: TGTGCCAGCAGCCAACCGGGACAGGGGGCCTACGAGCAGTACTTC. The encoded protein is CASSQPGQGAYEQYF.

This chain connects TRBV29-1 to TRBJ1-4, with 7 bases identical to TRBD1. Trimming took 3 bases from V and 10 from J; bases not matched to a gene: 11. This CDR3 contains 14 residues. Germline loops: CDR1 SQVTM, CDR2 ANQGSEA. The CDR3, as DNA: TGCAGCGTTGATAGGGGGCGGGACGACGGAAAACTGTTTTTT. Translated: CSVDRGRDDGKLFF. The full variable domain, in which reference TRBV29-1 and TRBJ1-4 provide the parts outside the CDR3, is SAVISQKPSRDICQRGTSLTIQCQVDSQVTMMFWYRQQPGQSLTLIATANQGSEATYESGFVIDKFPISRPNLTFSTLTVSNMSPEDSSIYLCSVDRGRDDGKLFFGSGTQLSVL.

The rearrangement links TRBV2 to TRBJ1-1; D is possibly TRBD1 (5 bases). The CDR3 has 14 amino acids. From germline, CDR1 is SNHLY and CDR2 FYNNEI. Trimming removed 8 bases at V and 4 bases at J, with 17 bases between. Here the CDR3 reads CASRPVGGGTEAFF. The CDR3, as DNA: TGTGCCAGCCGCCCTGTTGGGGGGGGCACTGAAGCTTTCTTT.

CDR3 protein: CASSNGGSNQPQHF. The CDR3 DNA follows: TGTGCCAGCAGCAACGGGGGTAGCAATCAGCCCCAGCATTTT. The chain employs TRBV6-6 and TRBJ1-5, with D possibly TRBD1 on 5 matching bases. The CDR3 loop spans 14 amino acids. Trimming stripped 6 bases from V and 0 bases from J, with 9 bases between. Germline lookup yields CDR1 MNHNY and CDR2 SVGAGI (reference sequence).

The V gene is TRBV14, the J gene TRBJ1-2, with D possibly matching TRBD1 (5 bases). This CDR3 spans 12 amino acids. Trimming took 4 bases from V and 3 from J, leaving 6 bases between them. Germline V gene lookup returns CDR1 SGHDN and CDR2 FVKESK. For the CDR3, the DNA is TGTGCCAGCAGCCCGGGACACTATGGCTACACCTTC. Translated: CASSPGHYGYTF.

The chain carries TRBV2 and TRBJ1-5; D gene ambiguous. Germline CDR1 SNHLY, CDR2 FYNNEI. The length of the CDR3 is 15 residues. V was trimmed by 5 bases and J by 6 bases, leaving 17 bases between them. CDR3 region: CASSRNLPGGQPQHF. CDR3 bases: TGTGCCAGCAGTCGGAATCTCCCAGGAGGTCAGCCCCAGCATTTT. The full variable domain, completed using reference TRBV2 and TRBJ1-5, is EPEVTQTPSHQVTQMGQEVILRCVPISNHLYFYWYRQILGQKVEFLVSFYNNEISEKSEIFDDQFSVERPDGSNFTLKIRSTKLEDSAMYFCASSRNLPGGQPQHFGDGTRLSIL.

J is TRBJ2-1 and V is TRBV19; unclear D gene. Germline CDR1 and CDR2: LNHDA and SQIVND (reference sequence). This CDR3 is 15 amino acids long. With 3 bases removed from V and 2 bases from J, the gap between germline ends came to 11 bases. CDR3 coding DNA: TGTGCCAGTAGTATGGTCGGGCCAACCTACAATGAGCAGTTCTTC. The encoded protein is CASSMVGPTYNEQFF.

The J gene is TRBJ2-3, the V gene TRBV5-1; TRBD2 matches 13 bases. The germline V gene has CDR1 SGHRS and CDR2 YFSETQ. This CDR3 is 16 amino acids long. V lost 4 bases and J lost 3; bases outside the gene matches: 5. The CDR3 loop reads CASSLTSGGRTDTQYF. The CDR3 DNA is TGCGCCAGCAGCCTGACTAGCGGGGGGAGGACAGATACGCAGTATTTT.

V usage is TRBV6-2 or TRBV6-3 and J usage is TRBJ2-4, with D possibly TRBD2 on 6 matching bases. V lost 2 bases and J lost 3, with 11 bases in between. CDR1 is MNHEY, CDR2 SVGEGT, per germline. The CDR3 runs 15 residues. The CDR3 bases are TGTGCCAGCAGTTACGGAGGGGCCGGCAAAAACATTCAGTACTTC. This encodes CASSYGGAGKNIQYF.

The table lists this clone with a few counts. J is TRBJ1-2 and V is TRBV9; D is unresolved. The CDR3 contains 12 residues. CDR1 and CDR2 (germline): SGDLS, YYNGEE. V dropped 4 bases and J dropped 8 bases, with 12 bases sitting between them. For the CDR3, the DNA is TGTGCCAGCAGCCCTATCCCGGGGGGCTACACCTTC. Translating it yields CASSPIPGGYTF.

The chain carries TRBV29-1 and TRBJ1-1; D gene unclear. The CDR3 runs to 11 residues. In germline, CDR1 is SQVTM, CDR2 ANQGSEA. V shed 2 bases and J shed 4 bases, with 5 bases lying between them. DNA of the CDR3: TGCAGCGTTGAATGGGTCACTGAAGCTTTCTTT. Encoded protein: CSVEWVTEAFF.

The rearrangement uses TRBV30 and TRBJ1-2; D unresolved. Germline CDR1 and CDR2: GTSNPN and SVGIG (reference sequence). V lost 7 bases, J lost 0 bases, and 15 bases lay in between. The CDR3 spans 14 residues. The CDR3 DNA reads as TGTGCCTCCTTGTTGGCTTACTCTAACTATGGCTACACCTTC. It translates to CASLLAYSNYGYTF.

This clone was recorded a few times. This rearrangement joins TRBV6-2 or TRBV6-3 to TRBJ2-3; D may match TRBD1 or TRBD2 (5 bases each). The CDR3 consists of 15 residues. Per germline, CDR1 MNHEY and CDR2 SVGEGT. Trimming shortened V by 2 bases and J by 0 bases, and 9 bases separated the two germline ends. In nucleotides, the CDR3 is TGTGCCAGCAGTTACGAGGGGTTTAGCACAGATACGCAGTATTTT. Translated, it gives CASSYEGFSTDTQYF.

V gene TRBV19 combines with J gene TRBJ2-3, with 8 positions matching TRBD2. The ends lost 5 bases at V and 9 bases at J; junction bases unmatched: 16. This CDR3 is 16 amino acids long. Looked up from germline, CDR1 is LNHDA and CDR2 is SQIVND (reference sequence). DNA of the CDR3: TGTGCCAGTAGTCCTGGGCAGGGATCGGGGGGGTCCACGCAGTATTTT. Its translation is CASSPGQGSGGSTQYF. The full variable domain, in which reference TRBV19 and TRBJ2-3 provide the parts outside the CDR3, is DGGITQSPKYLFRKEGQNVTLSCEQNLNHDAMYWYRQDPGQGLRLIYYSQIVNDFQKGDIAEGYSVSREKKESFPLTVTSAQKNPTAFYLCASSPGQGSGGSTQYFGPGTRLTVL.